In its sample, the clone carrying this TCR beta chain was seen once. Per germline, CDR1 SGHNT and CDR2 YYREEE (reference sequence). This CDR3 spans 15 amino acids. V was clipped by 1 base and J by 5 bases; unmatched bases: 6. This sample is drawn from a study of T cell responses to AZD1222 COVID-19 vaccine. Method: immunoSEQ multiplex PCR; TCRdb's copy keeps in-frame clones and lacks some. Here the sample spans tens of thousands of clones, about 92% being singletons. The chain carries TRBV5-4 and TRBJ2-5, with 9 bases that match TRBD1. Sample: peripheral blood, taken 28 days after the second AZD1222 dose. The origin of this receptor is an adult who received the AZD1222 COVID-19 vaccine. The CDR3 region has the DNA TGTGCCAGCAGCTTGCGGACAGGGGCAGGGGAGACCCAGTACTTC. This translates into CASSLRTGAGETQYF.